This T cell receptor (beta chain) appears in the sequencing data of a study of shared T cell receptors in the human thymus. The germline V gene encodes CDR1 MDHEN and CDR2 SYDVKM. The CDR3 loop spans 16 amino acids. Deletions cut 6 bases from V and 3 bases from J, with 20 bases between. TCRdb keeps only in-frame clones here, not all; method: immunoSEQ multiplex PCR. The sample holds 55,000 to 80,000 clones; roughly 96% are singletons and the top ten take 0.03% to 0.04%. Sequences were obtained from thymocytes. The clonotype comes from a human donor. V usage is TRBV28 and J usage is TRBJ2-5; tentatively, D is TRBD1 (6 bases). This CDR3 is CASSYDTGPPKETQYF. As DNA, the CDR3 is TGTGCCAGCAGCTATGATACAGGGCCCCCCAAAGAGACCCAGTACTTC.